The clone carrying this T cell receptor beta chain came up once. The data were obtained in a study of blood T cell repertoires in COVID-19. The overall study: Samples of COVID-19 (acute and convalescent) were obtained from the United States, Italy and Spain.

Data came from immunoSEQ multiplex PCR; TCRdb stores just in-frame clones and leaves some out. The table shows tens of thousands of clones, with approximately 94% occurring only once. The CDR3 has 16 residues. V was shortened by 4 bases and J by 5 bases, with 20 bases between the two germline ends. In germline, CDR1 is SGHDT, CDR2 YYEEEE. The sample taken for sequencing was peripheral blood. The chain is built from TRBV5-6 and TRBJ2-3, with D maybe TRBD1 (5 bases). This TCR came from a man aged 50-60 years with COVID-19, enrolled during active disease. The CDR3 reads CASSLKTALEIDTQYF. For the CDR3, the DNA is TGTGCCAGCAGCCTCAAGACAGCCCTGGAAATAGATACGCAGTATTTT. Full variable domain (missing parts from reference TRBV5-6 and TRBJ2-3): DAGVTQSPTHLIKTRGQQVTLRCSPKSGHDTVSWYQQALGQGPQFIFQYYEEEERQRGNFPDRFSGHQFPNYSSELNVNALLLGDSALYLCASSLKTALEIDTQYFGPGTRLTVL.